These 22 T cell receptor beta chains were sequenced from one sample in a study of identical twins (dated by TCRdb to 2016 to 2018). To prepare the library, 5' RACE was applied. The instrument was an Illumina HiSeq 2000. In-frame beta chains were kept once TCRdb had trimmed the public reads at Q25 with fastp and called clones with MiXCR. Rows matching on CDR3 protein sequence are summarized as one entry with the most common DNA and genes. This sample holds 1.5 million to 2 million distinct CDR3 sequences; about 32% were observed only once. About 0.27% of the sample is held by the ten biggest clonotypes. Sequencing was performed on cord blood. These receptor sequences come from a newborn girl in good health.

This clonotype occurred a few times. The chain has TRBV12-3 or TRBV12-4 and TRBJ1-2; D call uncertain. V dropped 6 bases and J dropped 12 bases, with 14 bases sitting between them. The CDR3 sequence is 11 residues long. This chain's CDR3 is CASSSSGLHTF. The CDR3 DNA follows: TGTGCCAGCAGCTCATCCGGGCTCCACACCTTC.

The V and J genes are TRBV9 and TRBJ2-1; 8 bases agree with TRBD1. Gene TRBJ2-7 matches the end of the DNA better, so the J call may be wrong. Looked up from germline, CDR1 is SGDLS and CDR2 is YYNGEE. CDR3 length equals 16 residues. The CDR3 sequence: CASSGTGPLSYNEQYF. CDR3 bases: TGTGCCAGCAGCGGGACAGGGCCCCTTTCCTACAATGAGCAGTACTTC.

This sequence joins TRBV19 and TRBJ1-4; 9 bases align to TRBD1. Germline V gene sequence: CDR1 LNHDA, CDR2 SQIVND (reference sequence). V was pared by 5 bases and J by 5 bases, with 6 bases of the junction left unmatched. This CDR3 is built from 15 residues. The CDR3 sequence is CASSAYGTGNEKLFF. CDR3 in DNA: TGTGCCAGTAGTGCATACGGGACAGGGAATGAAAAACTGTTTTTT. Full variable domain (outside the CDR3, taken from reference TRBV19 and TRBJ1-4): DGGITQSPKYLFRKEGQNVTLSCEQNLNHDAMYWYRQDPGQGLRLIYYSQIVNDFQKGDIAEGYSVSREKKESFPLTVTSAQKNPTAFYLCASSAYGTGNEKLFFGSGTQLSVL.

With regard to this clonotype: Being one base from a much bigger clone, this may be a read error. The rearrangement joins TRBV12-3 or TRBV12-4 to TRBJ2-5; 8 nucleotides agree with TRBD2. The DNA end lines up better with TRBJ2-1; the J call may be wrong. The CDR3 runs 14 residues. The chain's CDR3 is CASSLASGYETQFF. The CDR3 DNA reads TGTGCCAGCAGTTTGGCTAGCGGGTATGAGACCCAGTTCTTC.

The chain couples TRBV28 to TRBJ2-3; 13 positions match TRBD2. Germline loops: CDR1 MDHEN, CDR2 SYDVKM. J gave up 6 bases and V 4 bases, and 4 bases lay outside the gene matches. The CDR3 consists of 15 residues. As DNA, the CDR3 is TGTGCCAGCAGTTGGACTAGCGGGAGTTACGATACGCAGTATTTT. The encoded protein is CASSWTSGSYDTQYF.

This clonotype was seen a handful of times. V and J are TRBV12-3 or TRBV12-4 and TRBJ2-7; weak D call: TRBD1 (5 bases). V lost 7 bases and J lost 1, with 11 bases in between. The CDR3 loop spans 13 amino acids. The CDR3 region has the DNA TGTGCCAGCACCTTAGGGGATTCCTACGAGCAGTACTTC. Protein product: CASTLGDSYEQYF.

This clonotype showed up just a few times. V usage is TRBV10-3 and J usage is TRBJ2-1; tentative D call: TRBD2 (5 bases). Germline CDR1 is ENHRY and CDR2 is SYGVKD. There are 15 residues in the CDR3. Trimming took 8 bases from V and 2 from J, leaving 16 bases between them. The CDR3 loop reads CAIALSGTTYNEQFF. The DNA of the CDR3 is TGTGCCATCGCATTAAGCGGAACCACCTACAATGAGCAGTTCTTC.

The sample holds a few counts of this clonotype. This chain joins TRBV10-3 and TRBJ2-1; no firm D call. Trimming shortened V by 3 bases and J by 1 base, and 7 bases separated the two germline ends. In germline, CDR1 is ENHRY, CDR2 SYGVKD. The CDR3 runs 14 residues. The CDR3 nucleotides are TGTGCCATCAGTGATTATGAGTCCTACAATGAGCAGTTCTTC. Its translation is CAISDYESYNEQFF.

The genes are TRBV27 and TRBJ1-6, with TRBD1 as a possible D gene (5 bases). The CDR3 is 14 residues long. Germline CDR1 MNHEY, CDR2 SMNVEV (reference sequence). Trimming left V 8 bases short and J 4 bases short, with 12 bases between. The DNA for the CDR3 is TGTGCCAGCCGCGAGGCAGGGTATAATTCACCCCTCCACTTT. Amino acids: CASREAGYNSPLHF.

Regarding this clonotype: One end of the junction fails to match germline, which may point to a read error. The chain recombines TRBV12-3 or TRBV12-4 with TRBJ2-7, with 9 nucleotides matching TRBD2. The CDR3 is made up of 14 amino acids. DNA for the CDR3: TGTGCCAGCAGGTTAGCGGGAGTTCCCTACGAGCAGTACTTC. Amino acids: CASRLAGVPYEQYF.

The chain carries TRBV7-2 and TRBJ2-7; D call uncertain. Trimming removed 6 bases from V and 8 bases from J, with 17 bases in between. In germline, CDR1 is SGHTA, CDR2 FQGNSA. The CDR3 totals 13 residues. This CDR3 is CASRISPTLKQYF. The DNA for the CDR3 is TGTGCCAGCAGGATATCCCCCACCTTGAAGCAGTACTTC.

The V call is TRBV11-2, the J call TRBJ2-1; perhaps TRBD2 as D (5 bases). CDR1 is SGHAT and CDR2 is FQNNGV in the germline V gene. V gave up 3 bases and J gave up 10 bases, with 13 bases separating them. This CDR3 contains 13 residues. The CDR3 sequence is CASSFAPPSEQFF. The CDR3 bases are TGTGCCAGCAGCTTTGCCCCTCCTAGCGAGCAGTTCTTC.

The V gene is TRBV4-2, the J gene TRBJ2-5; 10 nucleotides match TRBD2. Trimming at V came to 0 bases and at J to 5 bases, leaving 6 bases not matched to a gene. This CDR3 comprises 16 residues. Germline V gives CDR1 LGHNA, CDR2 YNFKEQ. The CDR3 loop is CASSQDKAGGQETQYF. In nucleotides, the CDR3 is TGTGCCAGCAGCCAAGATAAAGCGGGGGGGCAGGAGACCCAGTACTTC.

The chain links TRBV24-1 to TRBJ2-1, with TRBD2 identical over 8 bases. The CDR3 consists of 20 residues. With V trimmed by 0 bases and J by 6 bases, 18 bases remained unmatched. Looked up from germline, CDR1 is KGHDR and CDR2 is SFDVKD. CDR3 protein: CATSDLQTRSAGESPNEQFF. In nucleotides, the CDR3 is TGTGCCACCAGTGATTTGCAAACCCGTTCAGCGGGAGAGTCCCCCAATGAGCAGTTCTTC.

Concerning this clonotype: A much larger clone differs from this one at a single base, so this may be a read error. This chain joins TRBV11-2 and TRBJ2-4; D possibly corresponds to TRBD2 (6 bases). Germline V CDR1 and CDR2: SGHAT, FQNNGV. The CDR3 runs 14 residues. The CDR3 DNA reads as TGTGCCAGCGGCTTAAGCGGGCCGGGAAACATTCAGTACTTC. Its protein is CASGLSGPGNIQYF.

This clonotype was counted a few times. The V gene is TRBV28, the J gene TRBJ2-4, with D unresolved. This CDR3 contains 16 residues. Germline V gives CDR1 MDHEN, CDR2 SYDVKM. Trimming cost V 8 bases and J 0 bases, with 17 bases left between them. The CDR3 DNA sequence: TGTGCCAGCCCCCCCGACCTTCCATTAGCCAAAAACATTCAGTACTTC. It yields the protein CASPPDLPLAKNIQYF.

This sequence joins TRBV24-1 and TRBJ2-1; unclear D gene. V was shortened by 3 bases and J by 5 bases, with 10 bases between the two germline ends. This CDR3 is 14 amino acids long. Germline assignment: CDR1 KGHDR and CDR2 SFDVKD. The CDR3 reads CATSDPNGNNEQFF. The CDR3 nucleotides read TGTGCCACCAGTGATCCCAATGGAAACAATGAGCAGTTCTTC.

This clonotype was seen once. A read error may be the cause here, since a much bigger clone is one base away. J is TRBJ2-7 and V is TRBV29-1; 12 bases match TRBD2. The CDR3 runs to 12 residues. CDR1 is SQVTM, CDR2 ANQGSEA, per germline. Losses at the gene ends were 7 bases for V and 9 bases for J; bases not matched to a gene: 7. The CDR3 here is CSASSGRGAQYF. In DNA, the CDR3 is TGCAGCGCTTCTAGCGGGAGGGGTGCGCAGTACTTC.

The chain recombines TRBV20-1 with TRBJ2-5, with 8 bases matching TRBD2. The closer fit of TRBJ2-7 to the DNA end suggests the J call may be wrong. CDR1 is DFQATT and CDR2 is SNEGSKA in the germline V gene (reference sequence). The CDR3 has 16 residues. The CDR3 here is CSARVGASGFPYEQYF. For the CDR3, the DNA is TGCAGTGCTAGAGTTGGGGCTAGCGGGTTTCCCTACGAGCAGTACTTC.

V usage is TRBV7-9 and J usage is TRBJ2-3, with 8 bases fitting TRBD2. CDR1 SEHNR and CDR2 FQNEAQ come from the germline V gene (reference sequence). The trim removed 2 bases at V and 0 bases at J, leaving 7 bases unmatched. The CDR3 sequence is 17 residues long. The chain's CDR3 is CASSLLTSGYSTDTQYF. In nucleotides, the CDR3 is TGTGCCAGCAGCTTACTCACTAGCGGTTATAGCACAGATACGCAGTATTTT. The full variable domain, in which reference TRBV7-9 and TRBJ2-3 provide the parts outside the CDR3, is DTGVSQNPRHKITKRGQNVTFRCDPISEHNRLYWYRQTLGQGPEFLTYFQNEAQLEKSRLLSDRFSAERPKGSFSTLEIQRTEQGDSAMYLCASSLLTSGYSTDTQYFGPGTRLTVL.

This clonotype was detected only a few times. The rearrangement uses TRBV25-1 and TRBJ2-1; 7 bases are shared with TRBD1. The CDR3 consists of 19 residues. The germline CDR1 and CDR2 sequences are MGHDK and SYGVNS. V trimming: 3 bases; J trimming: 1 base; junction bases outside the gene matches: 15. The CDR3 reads CASSDSGARGGWSYNEQFF. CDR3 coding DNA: TGTGCCAGCAGTGATTCAGGGGCCCGAGGGGGCTGGTCCTACAATGAGCAGTTCTTC.

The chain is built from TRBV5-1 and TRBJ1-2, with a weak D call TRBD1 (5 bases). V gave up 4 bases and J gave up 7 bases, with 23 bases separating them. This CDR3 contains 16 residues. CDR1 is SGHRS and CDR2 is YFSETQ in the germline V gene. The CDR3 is CASSRSPGPEEGGYTF. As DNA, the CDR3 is TGCGCCAGCAGCCGGAGCCCGGGACCCGAAGAGGGTGGCTACACCTTC. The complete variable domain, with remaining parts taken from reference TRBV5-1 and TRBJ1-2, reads KAGVTQTPRYLIKTRGQQVTLSCSPISGHRSVSWYQQTPGQGLQFLFEYFSETQRNKGNFPGRFSGRQFSNSRSEMNVSTLELGDSALYLCASSRSPGPEEGGYTFGSGTRLTVV.